The present TCR beta chain was sequenced within a study of blood T cell repertoires in COVID-19. The wider study: COVID-19 samples collected from the United States, Italy and Spain covered acute and convalescent phases. In each case, the material was cDNA or gDNA derived from T cells, B-cell-depleted T cells, or PBMCs.

Sequenced by immunoSEQ multiplex PCR; TCRdb stores in-frame clones only, minus some. The table lists about 300,000 clones, roughly 87% of them singletons. Study members were between roughly 18 and 100 years old and lived in some 22 US regions. Donors in Cohort 3 who had recovered were those with two negative PCRs, healthcare professional clearance, or resolution of their symptoms. V dropped 4 bases and J dropped 1; count of bases not matched to a gene: 1. The V gene's germline CDR1 is SGHNT and CDR2 YYREEE (reference sequence). CDR3 length equals 14 residues. The sequencing sample was made of PBMCs or T cells enriched from blood (not recorded which). The gene calls are TRBV5-4 and TRBJ2-3; 9 bases map to TRBD2. The sequence was collected from a young woman who had recovered from COVID-19. In nucleotides, the CDR3 is TGTGCCAGCAGCAGACTAGCGGGCACAGATACGCAGTATTTT. Its translation is CASSRLAGTDTQYF.